These 26 T cell receptor beta chains share one sample of origin, sequenced in a study of human T cells and chemical hapten exposure. Time point described: patch test 2, 6 weeks after DPC sensitization. The treatment here: therapeutic diphenylcyclopropenone sensitization with weekly scalp DPC. TCRdb passed the RACE reads through MiXCR, listing each CDR3 protein once. The data show tens of thousands of distinct CDR3 sequences, about 10% seen once. Sequenced material: whole blood, taken in connection with sensitization to the hapten diphenylcyclopropenone (DPC). The receptor source for this set is a woman between 45 and 60 years old with alopecia areata. Some clones in this sample may be carry-over from other donors' samples.

This clonotype was found many times. The gene calls are TRBV6-2 or TRBV6-3 and TRBJ1-1; D is unclear. Trimming took off 1 base at V and 1 base at J, with 7 bases between the two ends. The CDR3 spans 14 residues. The V gene's germline CDR1 is MNHEY and CDR2 SVGEGT. CDR3 in DNA: TGTGCCAGCAGTTACTTGGGGAGGAACACTGAAGCTTTCTTT. Protein: CASSYLGRNTEAFF.

This clonotype was detected many times. Written as DNA, the CDR3 is TGTGCCAGCAGTTCGTTAGCGCCAGGGCAGGGCAATGAGCAGTTCTTC. Its protein product is CASSSLAPGQGNEQFF. The V and J genes are TRBV6-2 or TRBV6-3 and TRBJ2-1; D is perhaps TRBD1 or TRBD2 (5 bases each). Per the germline V gene, CDR1 is MNHEY and CDR2 is SVGEGT. CDR3 length equals 16 residues. Deletions cut 4 bases from V and 6 bases from J, with 19 bases between.

This clonotype was seen a few times. The rearrangement links TRBV6-5 to TRBJ2-7; 12 nucleotides match TRBD2. The CDR3 length is 17 residues. Germline V gene lookup returns CDR1 MNHEY and CDR2 SVGAGI. Trimming removed 0 bases from V and 1 base from J; junction bases left unmatched: 4. The CDR3 reads CASSYSRLAGESYEQYF. In DNA, the CDR3 is TGTGCCAGCAGTTACTCGCGACTAGCGGGAGAGTCCTACGAGCAGTACTTC.

This clonotype was detected ten times or more. The rearrangement uses TRBV20-1 and TRBJ2-3, with 7 nucleotides matching TRBD2. Germline V lookup: CDR1 DFQATT, CDR2 SNEGSKA (reference sequence). The CDR3 is 15 amino acids. J lost 2 bases, V lost 5 bases, and 10 bases had no gene match. CDR3 DNA: TGCAGTGCTCTATCCGTAGCGGGCCTCACAGATACGCAGTATTTT. Translating gives CSALSVAGLTDTQYF.

A few counts support this clonotype. The chain recombines TRBV20-1 with TRBJ2-1; TRBD2 matches 9 bases. The CDR3 loop spans 15 amino acids. The V gene's germline CDR1 is DFQATT and CDR2 SNEGSKA (reference sequence). The ends lost 0 bases at V and 4 bases at J; junction bases unmatched: 4. Here the CDR3 DNA reads TGCAGTGCTAGAGATCTGCGGGAGGGTTACAATGAGCAGTTCTTC. Its translation: CSARDLREGYNEQFF.

V and J are TRBV6-2 or TRBV6-3 and TRBJ2-1, with TRBD1 identical over 11 bases. The CDR3 has 16 residues. Germline CDR1 is MNHEY and CDR2 is SVGEGT. The junction had 12 bases not matched to a gene; V was cut back by 5 bases and J by 9 bases. The CDR3 DNA follows: TGTGCCAGCAGTCCAGGGGACAGGGGGACGGGGAGTGAGCAGTTCTTC. It yields the protein CASSPGDRGTGSEQFF.

The chain links TRBV6-6 to TRBJ2-3; 8 bases are shared with TRBD2. J gave up 5 bases and V 4 bases, and 8 bases lay outside the gene matches. This CDR3 has 15 amino acids. Germline V lookup: CDR1 MNHNY, CDR2 SVGAGI (reference sequence). The CDR3 spells CASSWRLALGDTQYF. The CDR3 DNA reads TGTGCCAGCAGTTGGAGACTAGCGTTAGGAGATACGCAGTATTTT.

The chain carries TRBV20-1 and TRBJ2-3; 10 bases agree with TRBD1. The CDR3 spans 14 residues. The germline gives CDR1 DFQATT, CDR2 SNEGSKA (reference sequence). The ends lost 4 bases at V and 3 bases at J; junction bases unmatched: 4. CDR3 amino acids: CSATRDRGTDTQYF. For the CDR3, the DNA is TGCAGTGCTACCCGGGACAGGGGAACAGATACGCAGTATTTT.

This clonotype was recorded many times. The DNA for the CDR3 is TGTGCCAGCATCCGTAGGGAACACAGGGACACCGGGGAGCTGTTTTTT. Translation gives CASIRREHRDTGELFF. The V and J genes are TRBV13 and TRBJ2-2; perhaps TRBD1 as D (6 bases). Trimming shortened V by 7 bases and J by 3 bases, and 18 bases separated the two germline ends. The length of the CDR3 is 16 residues. Germline V gives CDR1 PRHDT, CDR2 FYEKMQ (reference sequence).

This clonotype was seen more than once but under ten times. The chain employs TRBV7-2 and TRBJ2-2; D tentatively fits TRBD1 or TRBD2 (6 bases each). Deletions cut 1 base from V and 4 bases from J, with 10 bases between. CDR1 is SGHTA, CDR2 FQGNSA, per germline. CDR3 length equals 15 residues. Here the CDR3 DNA reads TGTGCCAGCAGCTTAGGCGGGACACCCACCGGGGAGCTGTTTTTT. This gives the protein CASSLGGTPTGELFF. Complete variable domain (other parts from reference TRBV7-2 and TRBJ2-2): GAGVSQSPSNKVTEKGKDVELRCDPISGHTALYWYRQSLGQGLEFLIYFQGNSAPDKSGLPSDRFSAERTGGSVSTLTIQRTQQEDSAVYLCASSLGGTPTGELFFGEGSRLTVL.

This clonotype came up many times. This rearrangement joins TRBV6-5 to TRBJ1-4; D perhaps matches TRBD1 (6 bases). The CDR3 sequence is 13 residues long. Trimming removed 5 bases at V and 14 bases at J, with 18 bases between. In germline, CDR1 is MNHEY, CDR2 SVGAGI. The CDR3 coding sequence is TGTGCCAGCAGTCCGCGGACAGTTGGCTGGCTGTTTTTT. Its protein is CASSPRTVGWLFF.

The CDR3 bases are TGTGCCAGCACCAGGGCCGCGGGATATTACAATGAGCAGTTCTTC. Translated: CASTRAAGYYNEQFF. This sequence joins TRBV5-4 and TRBJ2-1, with D possibly matching TRBD2 (6 bases). This CDR3 region has 15 residues. V was clipped by 6 bases and J by 4 bases, with 17 bases between them. CDR1 SGHNT and CDR2 YYREEE come from the germline V gene (reference sequence). Full variable domain (missing parts from reference TRBV5-4 and TRBJ2-1): ETGVTQSPTHLIKTRGQQVTLRCSSQSGHNTVSWYQQALGQGPQFIFQYYREEENGRGNFPPRFSGLQFPNYSSELNVNALELDDSALYLCASTRAAGYYNEQFFGPGTRLTVL.

This clonotype was seen repeatedly, ten times or more. The chain employs TRBV7-2 and TRBJ1-2, with D uncertain. Trimming stripped 4 bases from V and 2 bases from J, with 11 bases between. There are 14 residues in the CDR3. The germline V gene has CDR1 SGHTA and CDR2 FQGNSA. Here the CDR3 DNA reads TGTGCCAGCAGCTACCAGAAGAACAACTATGGCTACACCTTC. It is translated as CASSYQKNNYGYTF.

The gene calls are TRBV12-3 or TRBV12-4 and TRBJ2-3, with TRBD1 matching 11 bases. The CDR3 consists of 14 residues. V trimming: 6 bases; J trimming: 3 bases; junction bases outside the gene matches: 2. The CDR3 sequence: CASRGDRGTDTQYF. CDR3 DNA sequence: TGTGCCAGCAGAGGGGACAGGGGGACAGATACGCAGTATTTT.

This clonotype was observed many times. The chain joins TRBV27 to TRBJ1-1, with 8 nucleotides matching TRBD1. The J segment lost 0 bases and the V segment lost 3 bases, leaving 6 bases of the junction unmatched. This CDR3 has 16 residues. Per the germline V gene, CDR1 is MNHEY and CDR2 is SMNVEV (reference sequence). In nucleotides, the CDR3 is TGTGCCAGCAGTTTCAGGGGGCAGCCAATGAACACTGAAGCTTTCTTT. This codes for CASSFRGQPMNTEAFF.

Ten or more counts support this clonotype. The rearrangement uses TRBV12-3 or TRBV12-4 and TRBJ2-7; perhaps TRBD1 as D (6 bases). The V and J ends lost 6 bases and 3 bases respectively, with 9 bases between them. CDR3 length: 12 residues. CDR3 nucleotides: TGTGCCAGCAGCCCGGACAGCTACGAGCAGTACTTC. Translation: CASSPDSYEQYF.

This clonotype was recorded once. The rearrangement uses TRBV20-1 and TRBJ2-1; 15 bases are shared with TRBD2. With V trimmed by 7 bases and J by 5 bases, 9 bases remained unmatched. Per germline, CDR1 DFQATT and CDR2 SNEGSKA (reference sequence). This CDR3 is 16 amino acids long. In DNA, the CDR3 is TGCAGTGTTGAGGCGGGACTAGCGGGAGGAGACAATGAGCAGTTCTTC. It specifies CSVEAGLAGGDNEQFF.

The CDR3 spells CASSLSLEGDTQYF. DNA of the CDR3: TGTGCCAGCAGCTTGTCTTTGGAAGGAGATACGCAGTATTTT. The rearrangement links TRBV7-2 to TRBJ2-3, with D unresolved. CDR1 is SGHTA and CDR2 is FQGNSA in the germline V gene. CDR3 length: 14 amino acids. V was pared by 3 bases and J by 5 bases, with 12 bases between.

This clonotype was observed at least ten times. The CDR3 nucleotides are TGTGCCAGCTGCAGGGAGGGACCCACCTACTTC. It encodes CASCREGPTYF. The rearrangement joins TRBV3-1 to TRBJ2-5; TRBD2 aligns across 7 bases. Germline CDR1 and CDR2: LGHDT and YNNKEL (reference sequence). V dropped 8 bases and J dropped 14; count of bases not matched to a gene: 11. The CDR3 sequence is 11 residues long.

The V and J genes are TRBV6-5 and TRBJ1-4; unclear D gene. This CDR3 contains 19 residues. V lost 0 bases and J 2 bases, leaving 19 bases between the germline ends. Germline values: CDR1 MNHEY, CDR2 SVGAGI. Here the CDR3 reads CASSYSVWGGRSTNEKLFF. As DNA, the CDR3 is TGTGCCAGCAGTTACTCGGTCTGGGGTGGGCGTTCGACTAATGAAAAACTGTTTTTT.

The gene calls are TRBV7-9 and TRBJ1-4; D gene unclear. Trimming removed 2 bases from V and 0 bases from J, with 10 bases in between. CDR1 is SEHNR and CDR2 is FQNEAQ in the germline V gene (reference sequence). The CDR3 totals 16 residues. The CDR3 nucleotides read TGTGCCAGCAGCTTATATCGGGTCGCAACTAATGAAAAACTGTTTTTT. Residues: CASSLYRVATNEKLFF.

The chain combines TRBV4-2 with TRBJ1-2; maybe TRBD1 (5 bases). Trimming took off 1 base at V and 13 bases at J, with 22 bases between the two ends. The CDR3 runs 15 residues. Per the germline V gene, CDR1 is LGHNA and CDR2 is YNFKEQ. CDR3: CASSQADGTGNIRTF. The CDR3, as DNA: TGTGCCAGCAGCCAAGCGGACGGGACGGGCAACATCCGCACCTTC.

This clonotype was observed many times. This chain uses TRBV11-2 with TRBJ1-1, with D maybe TRBD1 (5 bases). The germline CDR1 and CDR2 sequences are SGHAT and FQNNGV. V was cut by 7 bases and J by 3 bases, with 12 bases left in between. The CDR3 is 13 residues long. In nucleotides, the CDR3 is TGTGCCAGCACGGGGGGTAGAGACACTGAAGCTTTCTTT. This gives the protein CASTGGRDTEAFF.

Many counts were recorded for this clonotype. The chain employs TRBV12-3 or TRBV12-4 and TRBJ1-1; maybe TRBD1 (5 bases). The CDR3 totals 16 residues. V was clipped by 1 base and J by 5 bases, with 17 bases between them. CDR3: CASSLDPRRDSTEAFF. CDR3 nucleotides: TGTGCCAGCAGTTTAGATCCCCGCCGCGACAGTACTGAAGCTTTCTTT.

Only a few counts were recorded for this clonotype. The rearrangement uses TRBV15 and TRBJ2-7, with 7 nucleotides matching TRBD2. The junction had 9 bases not matched to a gene; V was cut back by 0 bases and J by 4 bases. Germline CDR1 is LNHNV and CDR2 is YYDKDF (reference sequence). The CDR3 extends over 16 amino acids. CDR3 residues: CATSRDTGLAVYEQYF. The CDR3 DNA sequence: TGTGCCACCAGCAGAGATACGGGGCTAGCGGTTTACGAGCAGTACTTC.

This clonotype has at least ten counts. The J gene is TRBJ1-1, the V gene TRBV30; D not resolved. Germline values: CDR1 GTSNPN, CDR2 SVGIG (reference sequence). Trimming took 0 bases from V and 3 from J, leaving 5 bases between them. The CDR3 extends over 12 amino acids. The CDR3: CAWSVQHTEAFF. The CDR3 nucleotides read TGTGCCTGGAGTGTTCAGCACACTGAAGCTTTCTTT.